The clone carrying this T cell receptor beta chain has a count of ten or more. Its target is unknown. An oligonucleotide containing a UMI was ligated to the 3' end of TCR cDNA. Whole-blood samples were approximately 2.6 ml of peripheral blood from healthy adult volunteers. Reverse transcription used DNase-treated unsorted total RNA, aiming for about 1 to 1000 ng. Amplification of ligated cDNA took four PCR rounds with SP2 and nested alpha and beta constant primers. One entry per CDR3 protein results from TCRdb running MiXCR on the 5' RACE reads. Of about 48,000 distinct CDR3 sequences listed, about 4.5% were seen once; the top ten hold 0.7% to 0.9%. CDR1 MDHEN and CDR2 SYDVKM come from the germline V gene. CDR3 size: 14 residues. V lost 2 bases and J lost 5, with 12 bases in between. The entry originates in a study of naive and memory T cell subsets. Whole-study results and caveats: Potentially, T cell activation and differentiation skew this RNA-based measurement.

V and J are TRBV28 and TRBJ1-1; a weak D match, TRBD1 (6 bases). This clonotype was obtained from a female donor in good health. CDR3 protein: CASSLGGPGTEAFF. CDR3 nucleotides: TGTGCCAGCAGTTTAGGGGGGCCTGGGACTGAAGCTTTCTTT.